This T cell receptor (beta chain) was captured in a study of blood T cell repertoires in COVID-19 (dated by TCRdb to the early 2020s). For the wider study: Samples from collaborators originated in the United States, Italy and Spain and spanned both the acute and convalescent phases of COVID-19. The repertoires were made available in a free public database intended to serve as a resource for research on the immune response to SARS-CoV-2. Where HLA class I and class II types were available, the types were taken from metadata supplied by the sample provider, not from assay-based typing. Samples were obtained from the ongoing ImmuneRACE study (first 160 participants) and from 950 to 1,500 subjects provided by 6 global collaborators. A de-identified subject ID, COVID-19 status, age in years and sex were almost always included in the sample metadata. Deeply sampled blood TCRbeta repertoires from subjects exposed to, actively infected with, or recovered from COVID-19 were included in the dataset. The material from the prospective study consisted of cDNA or gDNA derived from T cells, B-cell-depleted T cells, or PBMCs. The study at large found these results: The quantity of clinical and demographic metadata differed by source and by participant and was supplied without curation.

In Seattle, one collaborating source enrolled patients while the infection was active and tracked those patients longitudinally over the course of disease. The collaborating institutions used their own protocols to collect whole blood in K2EDTA tubes. For TCRbeta analysis, collaborator samples were shipped as frozen whole blood, as isolated PBMCs, or as DNA extracted from either sample type. This clone was found once. The clone's antigen remains unknown. Per-nucleotide qualities are absent, and no much larger clonotype sits a single base away. The immunoSEQ Assay, a bias-controlled multiplex PCR, was used to amplify TCRbeta CDR3 regions from genomic DNA. Under the source paper's analysis protocol: Within the assay, amplification of reference gene primers was used to estimate how many nucleated cells each sample contained. Sequence reads were collapsed and filtered to measure the absolute abundance of every unique TCRbeta CDR3 rearrangement. For each sample, productive Simpson clonality was calculated as the square root of Simpson's diversity index over productive rearrangements. TCRdb took over this immuneACCESS table, retaining in-frame rearrangements with V and J assigned. Such tables are incomplete; in checked studies, under half of the missing clones stem from an unresolved V gene, and the remainder is unexplained. V, J and clone size reflect that table, while D and trimming were determined from the DNA. The sample data list some 150,000 clones, and 70% to 85% of these were observed just once. 0.63% of the sample is taken by the ten largest.

The junction carries 15 bases between V and J, which are trimmed by 3 bases and 0 bases respectively. CDR1 and CDR2 are read off the germline V gene (reference sequence) as DFQATT and SNEGSKA. The CDR3 contains 16 residues, cysteine and phenylalanine counted. Only the CDR3 DNA stays, 48 bases, in frame from base 1. What was sequenced was peripheral blood. The origin of this receptor is a man between 60 and 70 years old with COVID-19, enrolled during active disease. The sequence is built from TRBV20-1 and TRBJ2-1, with the identity of the D gene unclear. The DNA sequence is TGCAGTGCTAGTCCCGTGACTGGAGTCTCCTACAATGAGCAGTTCTTC. Translated, this is CSASPVTGVSYNEQFF.